These T cell receptor beta chains were read from a single sample in a study of Tregs in tolerant kidney transplant recipients. Sequenced by immunoSEQ multiplex PCR; TCRdb stores in-frame clones only, minus some. The sample lists about 110,000 clones; 90% were seen once. This specimen was CD4+ T cells from blood, taken before the transplant. The receptors were gathered from a human donor who received a combined kidney and bone marrow transplant. The CDR3 runs from the conserved cysteine through the conserved F or W.

len | j_gene | v_gene | CDR3aa
17 | TRBJ2-5 | TRBV6-1 | CASSEALGTGGQETQYF
15 | TRBJ1-2 | TRBV6-6 | CASSLGQGHGYGYTF
14 | TRBJ2-5 | TRBV4-3 | CASSQPGQTGTQYF
14 | TRBJ2-2 | TRBV11-3 | CASSLARGGGELFF
16 | TRBJ1-3 | TRBV28 | CASSSDFKYSGNTIYF
12 | TRBJ1-5 | TRBV28 | CASSTGSQPQHF
13 | TRBJ1-2 | TRBV10-1 | CASSERGDYGYTF
15 | TRBJ2-1 | TRBV29-1 | CSATSSGGASNEQFF
15 | TRBJ2-7 | TRBV6-5 | CASSSPTGGFSEQYF
12 | TRBJ1-1 | TRBV7-6 | CASSSGGTEAFF
14 | TRBJ2-3 | TRBV12-5 | CASGSGAVGNTQYF
17 | TRBJ1-1 | TRBV14 | CASSQLDSIQANTEAFF
16 | TRBJ2-5 | TRBV7-9 | CASSLAGGERQETQYF
14 | TRBJ2-2 | TRBV5-1 | CASSPPSNTGELFF
14 | TRBJ2-7 | TRBV7-2 | CASSWPGGAEEQYF
14 | TRBJ2-7 | TRBV18 | CASSKQGGTYEQYF